The clone carrying this TCR beta chain has more than one count but fewer than ten. Its antigen remains unknown. CDR3 length: 17 amino acids. V gave up 6 bases and J gave up 2 bases, with 19 bases separating them. Germline values: CDR1 MDHEN, CDR2 SYDVKM. TCRdb redid the calling of the RT-PCR reads with MiXCR, one entry per CDR3 protein. The sample has 530,000 or so distinct CDR3 sequences; about 14% are singletons. The sample is drawn from a study of response to subunit inactivated influenza vaccine. Study-level results: Seasonal influenza vaccination, on each occasion, was suggested by the authors to recruit few new T cells.

The genes are TRBV28 and TRBJ2-2; D assignment may be TRBD1 or TRBD2 (5 bases each). Sequenced material: PBMCs from blood, taken roughly 12 days after vaccination. The receptor was derived from a man between 45 and 60 years old who received an inactivated influenza vaccine. The CDR3 DNA reads as TGTGCCAGCAGCACCCCTATGGGGACGCTCAACACCGGGGAGCTGTTTTTT. Translation: CASSTPMGTLNTGELFF.